This TCR beta chain is drawn from a study of T cells expressing NK-cell markers. Study background: The authors derived TCR beta repertoires from sorted CD3+CD56+NKG2C+, CD3+CD56+NKG2C- and CD3+CD56-NKG2C+ T cells. Study-wide points: There were a handful of donors in whom these clonotypes also led the CD3+CD56-NKG2C+ fraction. Dominant NKG2C+ clonotypes in about 6 donors made up about 1.0-7.0% of CD8+ T cells.

TCRdb reprocessed the 5' RACE reads, keeping one entry per CDR3 protein, no DNA. This table holds a few hundred thousand distinct CDR3 sequences. Of note for this clonotype: The antigen remains unidentified.

The CDR3 consists of 12 residues. From germline, CDR1 is DFQATT and CDR2 SNEGSKA (reference sequence). The chain employs TRBV20-1 and TRBJ2-7; the D call of TRBD2 rests on TCRdb alone, since no DNA is present to check it. This receptor was identified in a man younger than 30 in good health. The sequencing input was blood T cells: a sorted CD56 or NKG2C T cell subset, CD4+ or CD8+ T cells, or bulk PBMC T cells (not recorded which). The CDR3 loop is CSAPTRFSEQYF.